The 17 T cell receptor beta chains given below trace back to one sample, sequenced in a study of tumor-infiltrating lymphocytes in oesophageal squamous cell carcinoma. TCRdb re-derived calls from the PCR reads in MiXCR, one entry per CDR3 protein. The top ten hold roughly 13% of the sample, which has about 21,000 distinct CDR3 sequences, 40% to 45% seen once. Sequencing was done on a sample of normal esophageal tissue next to the tumor. All receptors come from a male donor with esophageal squamous cell carcinoma.

This clonotype came up many times. The V gene is TRBV7-3, the J gene TRBJ2-2, with 9 bases lining up with TRBD2. Germline assignment: CDR1 SGHTA and CDR2 FQGTGA. The CDR3 is 15 amino acids. J gave up 3 bases and V 5 bases, and 4 bases lay outside the gene matches. CDR3 bases: TGTGCCAGCAGCCAGGGACTAGCTCACACCGGGGAGCTGTTTTTT. Translating it yields CASSQGLAHTGELFF. Supplemented by reference TRBV7-3 and TRBJ2-2, the full variable domain reads GAGVSQTPSNKVTEKGKYVELRCDPISGHTALYWYRQSLGQGPEFLIYFQGTGAADDSGLPNDRFFAVRPEGSVSTLKIQRTERGDSAVYLCASSQGLAHTGELFFGEGSRLTVL.

This clonotype appeared many times. The rearrangement links TRBV5-6 to TRBJ1-4; 8 nucleotides align to TRBD1. Germline lookup yields CDR1 SGHDT and CDR2 YYEEEE. The J segment lost 8 bases and the V segment lost 4 bases, leaving 7 bases of the junction unmatched. The CDR3 spans 14 residues. The CDR3 nucleotides are TGTGCCAGCAGCCTGACAGGGGTCGGGGAAAAACTGTTTTTT. Translating gives CASSLTGVGEKLFF.

This clonotype came up once. The chain links TRBV28 to TRBJ1-2, with D tentatively TRBD2 (7 bases). The J call may be mistaken, given a closer DNA end match to TRBJ2-1. This CDR3 has 17 amino acids. CDR1 and CDR2 (germline): MDHEN, SYDVKM. CDR3 bases: TGTGCCAGCAGTTTGGGGGGGGAGGGGGGCTCCTACAATGAGCAGTTCTTC. Translated, it gives CASSLGGEGGSYNEQFF.

This chain uses TRBV6-9 with TRBJ2-5; 8 bases are a match to TRBD2. Germline CDR1 is MNHGY and CDR2 is SVAAGI. The CDR3 consists of 13 residues. The V gene end was trimmed by 6 bases and the J gene end by 1 base; junction bases not matched to a gene: 1. Here the CDR3 reads CASRGLAQETQYF. In DNA, the CDR3 is TGTGCCAGCAGAGGACTAGCCCAAGAGACCCAGTACTTC.

V is TRBV7-6 and J is TRBJ2-5, with 8 bases matching TRBD2. CDR3 size: 16 residues. Germline CDR1 and CDR2: SGHVS and FNYEAQ. With V trimmed by 5 bases and J by 5 bases, 13 bases remained unmatched. As DNA, the CDR3 is TGTGCCAGCAGCCCTCGGGGTAGCGGGACTTGGGAGACCCAGTACTTC. Translating it yields CASSPRGSGTWETQYF.

Only one count was recorded for this clonotype. The conserved final phenylalanine or tryptophan is absent from the CDR3, which likely points to a read error. The limits of the CDR3 on the DNA are not certain, so only TCRdb's listed CDR3 is given. The chain uses TRBV7-3 and TRBJ2-1. The CDR3 spans 9 amino acids, including both terminal residues. From germline, CDR1 is SGHTA and CDR2 FQGTGA. The CDR3 sequence: CASSLQNGL.

This clonotype was observed a few times. This may be a read error, as it is one base from a much larger clone. This chain links TRBV6-1 with TRBJ2-3, with 12 bases that match TRBD2. Germline V CDR1 and CDR2: MNHNS, SASEGT. The trim removed 5 bases at V and 14 bases at J, leaving 23 bases unmatched. The CDR3 covers 18 residues. The CDR3 region is CASSIPSGRVRITGELYF. CDR3 in DNA: TGTGCCAGCAGTATTCCTAGCGGGAGGGTTCGTATCACCGGGGAGCTGTATTTT.

V gene TRBV5-6 combines with J gene TRBJ2-3; weak D call: TRBD2 (6 bases). Trimming left V 0 bases short and J 0 bases short, with 11 bases between. This CDR3 comprises 16 residues. Germline lookup yields CDR1 SGHDT and CDR2 YYEEEE. Here the CDR3 reads CASSLAGGGSTDTQYF. CDR3 in DNA: TGTGCCAGCAGCTTGGCCGGTGGGGGGAGCACAGATACGCAGTATTTT.

The chain combines TRBV6-6 with TRBJ2-7, with D perhaps TRBD1 or TRBD2 (5 bases each). The DNA end favors TRBJ2-1, so the J call may be wrong. CDR1 and CDR2 (germline): MNHNY, SVGAGI (reference sequence). The CDR3 is 15 residues long. The CDR3 nucleotides are TGTGCCAGCAGTTACCCGGGACGCTCCTACAATGAGCAGTTCTTC. It specifies CASSYPGRSYNEQFF.

This clonotype appeared once. V gene TRBV27 combines with J gene TRBJ2-1; 9 positions match TRBD2. The V segment lost 4 bases and the J segment 5 bases; nucleotides outside the gene matches: 9. This CDR3 contains 16 residues. CDR1 is MNHEY and CDR2 is SMNVEV in the germline V gene (reference sequence). The CDR3 spells CASSSPGAGGDNEQFF. CDR3 coding DNA: TGTGCCAGCAGTTCCCCGGGCGCGGGAGGGGACAATGAGCAGTTCTTC.

This clonotype was seen at least ten times. The gene calls are TRBV6-1 and TRBJ1-6, with D maybe TRBD1 (5 bases). V was clipped by 8 bases and J by 7 bases, with 12 bases between them. Germline CDR1 and CDR2: MNHNS and SASEGT. The CDR3 is 13 residues long. The CDR3 loop is CASYRQSNSPLHF. Here the CDR3 DNA reads TGTGCCAGCTATAGACAGTCCAATTCACCCCTCCACTTT.

This clonotype has ten or more counts. The chain combines TRBV12-3 or TRBV12-4 with TRBJ1-6; D ambiguous. This CDR3 contains 15 residues. Trimming removed 7 bases at V and 2 bases at J, with 12 bases between. The CDR3 loop is CASKYGSAYNSPLHF. The CDR3 nucleotides read TGTGCCAGCAAATACGGGAGCGCCTATAATTCACCCCTCCACTTT.

The chain joins TRBV7-2 to TRBJ1-5, with D maybe TRBD1 (5 bases). The CDR3 spans 15 residues. Trimming took off 1 base at V and 2 bases at J, with 9 bases between the two ends. Per germline, CDR1 SGHTA and CDR2 FQGNSA. CDR3 in DNA: TGTGCCAGCAGCTTAGATGGGGGTGGCAATCAGCCCCAGCATTTT. Translated, it gives CASSLDGGGNQPQHF. The full variable domain, with the rest looked up from reference TRBV7-2 and TRBJ1-5, is GAGVSQSPSNKVTEKGKDVELRCDPISGHTALYWYRQSLGQGLEFLIYFQGNSAPDKSGLPSDRFSAERTGGSVSTLTIQRTQQEDSAVYLCASSLDGGGNQPQHFGDGTRLSIL.

The chain carries TRBV5-1 and TRBJ1-2, with D perhaps matching TRBD1 (6 bases). V was trimmed by 0 bases and J by 7 bases, leaving 13 bases between them. The CDR3 is made up of 14 amino acids. Germline assignment: CDR1 SGHRS and CDR2 YFSETQ. CDR3: CASSLEGGSRGYTF. The CDR3 coding sequence is TGCGCCAGCAGCTTGGAGGGGGGTTCTCGTGGCTACACCTTC.

A note on this clonotype: The conserved closing phenylalanine or tryptophan is absent in this CDR3, likely reflecting a read error. No DNA is shown, since the ends of the CDR3 on it are uncertain; the CDR3 is the one TCRdb lists. The CDR3 spells CASSFRQGRVGYGYTFGS. The rearrangement links TRBV28 to TRBJ2-3; TRBD1 is the table's D call, not checked against the DNA. Germline-derived CDR1 and CDR2 are MDHEN and SYDVKM. With termini counted, the CDR3 has 18 amino acids.

This clonotype has just one count. The chain has TRBV7-6 and TRBJ2-1, with 12 nucleotides matching TRBD2. Germline loops: CDR1 SGHVS, CDR2 FNYEAQ. V trimming: 2 bases; J trimming: 7 bases; junction bases outside the gene matches: 12. CDR3 length equals 18 residues. The CDR3 loop is CASSLTRPSGRAGNEQFF. The CDR3 DNA reads TGTGCCAGCAGCTTAACGCGGCCTAGCGGGAGGGCCGGGAATGAGCAGTTCTTC.

The V gene is TRBV19, the J gene TRBJ2-5; 8 bases are shared with TRBD2. The CDR3 spans 16 residues. J gave up 11 bases and V 7 bases, and 21 bases lay outside the gene matches. Germline CDR1 LNHDA, CDR2 SQIVND (reference sequence). CDR3 DNA sequence: TGTGCCAGTACCCCAAACTCCGGGACTAGTTTGGATGAGCAGTACTTC. Translation gives CASTPNSGTSLDEQYF. Full variable domain (remainder filled in from reference TRBV19 and TRBJ2-5): DGGITQSPKYLFRKEGQNVTLSCEQNLNHDAMYWYRQDPGQGLRLIYYSQIVNDFQKGDIAEGYSVSREKKESFPLTVTSAQKNPTAFYLCASTPNSGTSLDEQYFGPGTRLLVL.